This entry features one T cell receptor beta chain sequence. Its antigen is as yet unknown. This specimen includes other DNA sequences encoding the same CDR3. The PCR contained 60 Vbeta and 13 Jbeta primers. Method: immunoSEQ multiplex PCR; TCRdb's copy keeps in-frame clones and lacks some. The sample yields about 170,000 clones, more than 75% seen once. The CDR3 has 15 residues. The ends lost 6 bases at V and 1 base at J; junction bases unmatched: 6. Looked up from germline, CDR1 is MNHEY and CDR2 is SVGAGI. The study sampled nominally healthy donors, though unrecorded immune exposures were likely. This entry belongs to a study of cytomegalovirus exposure and HLA in healthy donors. General study results and limits: Cytomegalovirus association was listed for 164 TCR beta chains. An Asian-associated ancestry cluster reportedly showed fewer N-insertions than the approximately 620-donor mean in a later analysis. The HLA-A and HLA-B alleles of most subjects were reportedly predicted accurately from TCR beta sequences.

The chain links TRBV6-5 to TRBJ2-1; 7 bases are shared with TRBD2. The source is a man aged 25 to 45 in good health and CMV-seropositive. Sequenced: PBMCs. CDR3 residues: CASSLSGSSYNEQFF. The DNA of the CDR3 is TGTGCCAGCAGCCTTAGCGGGTCTTCCTACAATGAGCAGTTCTTC.